These T cell receptor beta chains were read from a single sample in a study of control samples from healthy donors and cancer patients. Sequencing was performed with immunoSEQ multiplex PCR; in TCRdb, only in-frame clones are kept and a portion is missing. The sample yields 200,000 or so clones, about 91% seen once. The sequenced material came from blood. The receptors derive from a man under 40 in good health. Both conserved end residues are part of each CDR3. The D gene is left open where the match is weak. A clone size is listed for some rows: how often the clone was seen (once, few, many), or a class if it is expanded.

abundance	v_gene	j_gene	len	d_gene	CDR3nt	CDR3aa
few	TRBV5-1	TRBJ2-7	14	TRBD2	TGCGCCAGCAGCTTGGCCAAACTAGCGGACGAGCAGTACTTC	CASSLAKLADEQYF
once	TRBV2	TRBJ1-6	15	.	TGTGCCAGCAGGGAGGAAAGCCAACAAGCCGCAACCCTCCACTTT	CASREESQQAATLHF
.	TRBV5-1	TRBJ2-7	14	TRBD1	TGCGCCAGCAGGTCACAGGGGACGGCGTACGAGCAGTACTTC	CASRSQGTAYEQYF
.	TRBV4-1	TRBJ2-2	16	TRBD2	TGCGCCAGCAGCCAAGTAGCGGGGGCGCCCACCGGGGAGCTGTTTTTT	CASSQVAGAPTGELFF
.	TRBV19	TRBJ1-1	14	TRBD1	TGTGCCAGTAGTACTTGGACAGGGAACACTGAAGCTTTCTTT	CASSTWTGNTEAFF
once	TRBV27	TRBJ1-6	15	TRBD1	TGTGCCAGCAGACCCGGGACAGGGTCCAATTCACCCCTCCACTTT	CASRPGTGSNSPLHF
.	TRBV7-9	TRBJ1-2	15	.	TGTGCCAGCAGCTTAGATGTTCGGTGGTATTATGGCTACACCTTC	CASSLDVRWYYGYTF
.	TRBV6-5	TRBJ2-7	14	.	TGTGCCAGCAGTTACTTGGGCAGGGTCCACGAGCAGTACTTC	CASSYLGRVHEQYF
once	TRBV2	TRBJ1-1	14	.	TGTGCCAGCAGTGAGGCAGGCGTGAACACTGAAGCTTTCTTT	CASSEAGVNTEAFF
.	TRBV9	TRBJ1-6	17	TRBD1	TGTGCCAGCAGCGGAATATCGGGGACAGGAGGAAATTCACCCCTCCACTTT	CASSGISGTGGNSPLHF
.	TRBV27	TRBJ1-1	16	.	TGTGCCAGCAGACCAATCGCCGAGGCCGCCTGGACTGAAGCTTTCTTT	CASRPIAEAAWTEAFF
.	TRBV7-9	TRBJ2-2	15	TRBD1	TGTGCCAGCAGCTTTCGGCAGGGGGACACCGGGGAGCTGTTTTTT	CASSFRQGDTGELFF
.	TRBV19	TRBJ2-2	15	TRBD2	TGTGCCAGTAGTGCCCCGGGACTAGTCTCCGGGGAGCTGTTTTTT	CASSAPGLVSGELFF
.	TRBV2	TRBJ1-2	14	.	TGTGCCAGCACAGAACGGCGGGGTTGGTGGGGCTACACCTTC	CASTERRGWWGYTF
.	TRBV30	TRBJ1-1	12	TRBD1	TGTGCCTGGATGAGGGGGCGGGCTGAAGCTTTCTTT	CAWMRGRAEAFF
.	TRBV11-2	TRBJ1-2	14	.	TGTGCCAGCAGCCTAACCGACGGGGGAAGTGGCTACACCTTC	CASSLTDGGSGYTF
.	TRBV7-3	TRBJ1-6	13	TRBD1	TGTGCCAGCAGCTTTGACAGGGTCTCACCCCTCCACTTT	CASSFDRVSPLHF
.	TRBV2	TRBJ1-2	14	.	TGTGCCAGCAGTGACCCCTCCACTGGGGGTGGCTACACCTTC	CASSDPSTGGGYTF
.	TRBV4-2	TRBJ1-4	17	.	TGTGCCAGCAGCCAAGACTCCTCTGGAGGGACGGGGGGAAAACTGTTTTTT	CASSQDSSGGTGGKLFF
.	TRBV27	TRBJ1-1	12	.	TGTGCCAGCAGCCCAACCGGGACGGAGGCTTTCTTT	CASSPTGTEAFF
.	TRBV7-8	TRBJ1-5	14	TRBD1	TGTGCCAGCAGCTTAGGACAGGGTCAACAGCCCCAGCATTTT	CASSLGQGQQPQHF
.	TRBV10-3	TRBJ1-1	13	TRBD1	TGTGCCATCAGTTCTACAGGGGGCACTGAAGCTTTCTTT	CAISSTGGTEAFF
.	TRBV5-4	TRBJ1-3	15	TRBD1	TGTGCCAGCAGCTGGGACAGGGACTCTGGAAACACCATATATTTT	CASSWDRDSGNTIYF
.	TRBV5-6	TRBJ2-7	14	.	TGTGCCAGCAGCTTGGATTACAGGGAGCACGAGCAGTACTTC	CASSLDYREHEQYF
.	TRBV7-2	TRBJ2-1	13	.	TGTGCCAGCAGCGTTGGGGTCTACAATGAGCAGTTCTTC	CASSVGVYNEQFF
.	TRBV19	TRBJ1-1	15	TRBD1	TGTGCCAGTAGTTTACGGACAGGGGGGAACACTGAAGCTTTCTTT	CASSLRTGGNTEAFF
.	TRBV4-1	TRBJ2-3	16	TRBD1	TGCGCCAGCAGCCAAGTGAACAGGGGAGTCACAGATACGCAGTATTTT	CASSQVNRGVTDTQYF
.	TRBV4-1	TRBJ1-5	16	.	TGCGCCAGCAGCCCCTCGACAAGCTATAGCAATCAGCCCCAGCATTTT	CASSPSTSYSNQPQHF
once	TRBV2	TRBJ1-1	13	.	TGTGCCAGTCGAGCGTCGGTGAACACTGAAGCTTTCTTT	CASRASVNTEAFF
.	TRBV1	TRBJ1-2	14	.	TGCACCAGCAGCTCGGACAGGGGGAACTATGGCTACACCTTC	CTSSSDRGNYGYTF
.	TRBV7-8	TRBJ2-3	14	TRBD1	TGTGCCAGCAGCTGGGACAGTTCCACAGATACGCAGTATTTT	CASSWDSSTDTQYF
.	TRBV18	TRBJ1-1	14	TRBD1	TGTGCCAGCTCAGCCCGACAGGGGGACACTGAAGCTTTCTTT	CASSARQGDTEAFF
once	TRBV4-1	TRBJ1-2	14	.	TGCGCCAGCAGCCAAGAAGGCCTTGGTTATGGCTACACCTTC	CASSQEGLGYGYTF
.	TRBV12-3/TRBV12-4	TRBJ1-1	12	.	TGTGCCAGCAGCCGGGGGGTCACTGAAGCTTTCTTT	CASSRGVTEAFF
.	TRBV18	TRBJ1-1	17	TRBD1	TGTGCCAGCTCACCAAGGGGGACAGGAACCTGGAACACTGAAGCTTTCTTT	CASSPRGTGTWNTEAFF
.	TRBV4-1	TRBJ1-2	17	.	TGCGCCAGCAGCCAAGAGGAGACTGGTTGGGGCTCGAAGGGCTACACCTTC	CASSQEETGWGSKGYTF
once	TRBV5-4	TRBJ1-2	17	.	TGTGCCAGCAGCTTGAGTTTAGGCGACAACTCGAACTATGGCTACACCTTC	CASSLSLGDNSNYGYTF
.	TRBV19	TRBJ1-3	16	TRBD1	TGTGCCAGTAGTAAGGGGACAGCCAACTCTGGAAACACCATATATTTT	CASSKGTANSGNTIYF
once	TRBV4-1	TRBJ2-1	13	.	TGCGCCAGCAGCCAAGATCGGGAGCGGGAGCAGTTCTTC	CASSQDREREQFF